These T cell receptor beta chains were read from a single sample in a study of T cells expressing NK-cell markers. TCRdb re-called the 5' RACE reads; every CDR3 protein appears as one record, without DNA. This listing includes about half a million distinct CDR3 sequences. Sequenced: blood T cells: a sorted CD56 or NKG2C T cell subset, CD4+ or CD8+ T cells, or bulk PBMC T cells (not recorded which). The receptors come from a woman between 50 and 59 years old in good health. Both conserved end residues are part of each CDR3.

>TRBJ1-2|TRBV10-3
CAISESRNPYCYTF
>TRBJ2-3|TRBV12-3/TRBV12-4
CASRPGVEDTQYF
>TRBJ1-2|TRBV20-1
CSASKTGANYGYTF
>TRBJ2-4|TRBV12-3/TRBV12-4
CASSFGDRNIQYF
>TRBJ1-1|TRBV12-3/TRBV12-4
CASSLKSNSRLRGAFF
>TRBJ2-5|TRBV9
CASSARLAGGQETQYF
>TRBJ2-1|TRBV24-1
CATSDLFGRGPFNEQFF
>TRBJ1-2|TRBV6-1
CASMGQGARVIYGYTF
>TRBJ2-7|TRBV7-8
CASSLRDRRYEQYF
>TRBJ2-1|TRBV5-1
CASSWGTTYNEQFF
>TRBJ2-3|TRBV6-1
CASRIESFSDTQYF
>TRBJ2-1|TRBV7-7
CASSPPPGLAADNEQFF
>TRBJ2-3|TRBV4-1
CASSQLRLAGRSSTDTQYF
>TRBJ1-6|TRBV5-1
CASSLGLSYNSPLHF
>TRBJ1-5|TRBV27
CASSLFSVTGGKPQHF
>TRBJ2-1|TRBV12-3/TRBV12-4
CAIIRTVHHNEQFF
>TRBJ2-3|TRBV2
CASREGGDTQYF
>TRBJ2-1|TRBV12-3/TRBV12-4
CASTIGTSGYAEQFF
>TRBJ2-1|TRBV7-9
CASSLAAGKNEQFF
>TRBJ2-7|TRBV20-1
CSARDQTSGNFYEQYF
>TRBJ1-5|TRBV12-3/TRBV12-4
CASIFGGASNQPQHF
>TRBJ2-5|TRBV12-3/TRBV12-4
CASSFQVDLETQYF
>TRBJ1-1|TRBV4-1
CASSQDVRALKAFF
>TRBJ2-2|TRBV3-1
CASSPQLAGVGGELFF
>TRBJ1-1|TRBV19
CASSGDSDTEAFF
>TRBJ1-2|TRBV5-1
CASIPERVPDGYTF
>TRBJ2-5|TRBV6-6
CASSYARTGTETQYF
>TRBJ2-5|TRBV7-2
CASSLGPIQETQYF
>TRBJ2-2|TRBV12-3/TRBV12-4
CASSPSGKGTGELFF
>TRBJ2-1|TRBV19
CASSIPGLAGGQFF
>TRBJ2-5|TRBV5-1
CASSSDQGREVTQYF
>TRBJ2-1|TRBV7-3
CASSPVLVRDNEQFF
>TRBJ2-1|TRBV6-6
CAIESGTSGTNEQFF
>TRBJ2-3|TRBV3-1
CASSHGDGTDTQYF
>TRBJ1-2|TRBV12-3/TRBV12-4
CASSPSRDGRYTF
>TRBJ2-2|TRBV6-6
CASSSGRADTGELFF
>TRBJ2-5|TRBV7-2
CASSRGTAETQYF
>TRBJ2-4|TRBV20-1
CSARLAGGPGNIQYF
>TRBJ2-1|TRBV11-2
CASSLSLAGRFNEQFF
>TRBJ2-3|TRBV29-1
CSVRNRVETDTQYF
>TRBJ2-2|TRBV28
CASRHSRGASGELFF
>TRBJ2-2|TRBV7-8
CASSLILRGSGELFF